This entry lists 7 T cell receptor beta chains sequenced from one sample in a study of OX40 agonist ivuxolimab in advanced cancers. Method: immunoSEQ multiplex PCR; TCRdb's copy keeps in-frame clones and lacks some. This sample has some 46,000 clones; around 89% occur once, and the top ten carry roughly 10%. The sample was CD4+ or CD8+ T cells sorted from blood, taken in a trial of the OX40 agonist ivuxolimab. The receptors were sampled from an adult with an advanced solid tumor such as melanoma, head and neck, liver or kidney cancer.

The chain carries TRBV13 and TRBJ1-5, with D unclear. V was shortened by 1 base and J by 5 bases, with 9 bases between the two germline ends. This CDR3 comprises 14 residues. CDR1 and CDR2 from the germline V gene are PRHDT and FYEKMQ (reference sequence). The CDR3 DNA is TGTGCCAGCAGCTTAGCCGGGAGTCATCAGCCCCAGCATTTT. Encoded protein: CASSLAGSHQPQHF. The variable domain in full, with the rest retrieved from reference TRBV13 and TRBJ1-5, is AAGVIQSPRHLIKEKRETATLKCYPIPRHDTVYWYQQGPGQDPQFLISFYEKMQSDKGSIPDRFSAQQFSDYHSELNMSSLELGDSALYFCASSLAGSHQPQHFGDGTRLSIL.

This clone was detected only once. The gene calls are TRBV4-1 and TRBJ2-3, with D maybe TRBD2 (6 bases). This CDR3 contains 18 residues. V was shortened by 3 bases and J by 2 bases, with 21 bases between the two germline ends. The germline V gene has CDR1 MGHRA and CDR2 YSYEKL. CDR3 loop: CASSQVTGTPTTTDTQYF. The DNA for the CDR3 is TGCGCCAGCAGCCAGGTTACCGGGACTCCCACTACCACAGATACGCAGTATTTT.

This rearrangement joins TRBV6-5 to TRBJ2-7; unclear D gene. V lost 5 bases, J lost 3 bases, and 11 bases lay in between. Germline assignment: CDR1 MNHEY and CDR2 SVGAGI. The CDR3 sequence is 13 residues long. CDR3 sequence reads: CASSPSRVYEQYF. The CDR3 DNA is TGTGCCAGCAGTCCCTCCCGGGTCTACGAGCAGTACTTC.

The rearrangement joins TRBV4-1 to TRBJ1-1, with D hard to call. The germline gives CDR1 MGHRA, CDR2 YSYEKL. Trimming took off 2 bases at V and 0 bases at J, with 7 bases between the two ends. CDR3 length: 14 residues. The CDR3 nucleotides are TGCGCCAGCAGCCAAATGATGGTGAACACTGAAGCTTTCTTT. This sequence encodes CASSQMMVNTEAFF.

The chain carries TRBV5-1 and TRBJ1-4; D uncertain. Germline V gives CDR1 SGHRS, CDR2 YFSETQ. There are 15 residues in the CDR3. V lost 4 bases, J lost 7 bases, and 17 bases lay in between. For the CDR3, the DNA is TGCGCCAGCAGCCCCACCGTGGCGGGAAGTGAAAAACTGTTTTTT. Translating it yields CASSPTVAGSEKLFF.

CDR3 sequence: CASSYSSGGASQYF. The CDR3 coding sequence is TGTGCCAGCAGTTACTCGAGCGGGGGCGCCTCTCAGTACTTC. The rearrangement links TRBV6-5 to TRBJ2-5; 8 bases are a match to TRBD2. The ends lost 0 bases at V and 11 bases at J; junction bases unmatched: 8. This CDR3 has 14 amino acids. The germline V gene has CDR1 MNHEY and CDR2 SVGAGI.

The chain combines TRBV5-1 with TRBJ1-1; perhaps TRBD1 as D (6 bases). The CDR3 totals 12 residues. V was cut by 2 bases and J by 6 bases, with 8 bases left in between. Germline CDR1 and CDR2: SGHRS and YFSETQ. The chain's CDR3 is CASSFRGAEAFF. The CDR3 coding sequence is TGCGCCAGCAGCTTCAGGGGAGCTGAAGCTTTCTTT. The variable domain in full, with the rest retrieved from reference TRBV5-1 and TRBJ1-1, is KAGVTQTPRYLIKTRGQQVTLSCSPISGHRSVSWYQQTPGQGLQFLFEYFSETQRNKGNFPGRFSGRQFSNSRSEMNVSTLELGDSALYLCASSFRGAEAFFGQGTRLTVV.